This TCR beta chain was retrieved from a study of blood T cell repertoires in COVID-19. Participants were aged about 18 to 89 years from about two dozen US areas. Each participant's cohort was designated according to participant-reported clinical history. Measured with immunoSEQ multiplex PCR; TCRdb has only the in-frame clones, and not every one. The sample has more than 250,000 clones, 90% seen once. Trimming at V came to 5 bases and at J to 3 bases, leaving 3 bases not matched to a gene. The CDR3 has 13 amino acids. The germline V gene has CDR1 LGHNT and CDR2 FRNRAP. Material for sequencing was PBMCs or T cells enriched from blood (not recorded which). The sequence derives from a woman aged 18-29 years with acute COVID-19. The J gene is TRBJ2-7, the V gene TRBV12-5; 8 nucleotides align to TRBD1. The CDR3 DNA sequence: TGTGCTAGTGGTCCGGGACAGGACTACGAGCAGTACTTC. Its protein is CASGPGQDYEQYF.